These T cell receptor beta chains were read from a single sample in a study of cytomegalovirus exposure and HLA in healthy donors. The data were produced by immunoSEQ multiplex PCR, yet TCRdb's version contains in-frame clones alone and is incomplete. Of around 200,000 clones listed, roughly four fifths are singletons. The sample was PBMCs. Receptor source: a girl aged 2 to 9 in good health and CMV-seronegative. The CDR3 runs from the conserved cysteine through the conserved F or W. The D gene is left open where the match is weak. Some rows mark clone size as missing; the rest say once, few, many or name a class of expanded clone.

cdr3_nt | cdr3_aa | j_call | clone_size | v_call | d_call
TGTGCCAGTAGTTCGAACAGGGGGCCTTACAACTATGGCTACACCTTC | CASSSNRGPYNYGYTF | TRBJ1-2 | NA | TRBV19 | TRBD1
TGTGCCAGCAGTGAAGAGGAGGGGACAGGGAGGACTGAAGCTTTCTTT | CASSEEEGTGRTEAFF | TRBJ1-1 | NA | TRBV6-1 | TRBD1
TGTGCCAGCAGCGTTCTAGAACGGGGGGAGCTGTTTTTT | CASSVLERGELFF | TRBJ2-2 | NA | TRBV9 | NA
TGTGCCAGCAGTGGACTCGGCCCAAGGGAGACCCAGTACTTC | CASSGLGPRETQYF | TRBJ2-5 | NA | TRBV2 | NA
TGTGCCAGCAGCGTAGATGGCAGGGTGTGGGAAAAACTGTTTTTT | CASSVDGRVWEKLFF | TRBJ1-4 | NA | TRBV9 | NA
TGCAGCGTTGAAATCCTAACAGGGGCGGTTTCTGAAGCTTTCTTT | CSVEILTGAVSEAFF | TRBJ1-1 | NA | TRBV29-1 | TRBD1
TGTGCCAGTAGTCCGGATAGCGGGAGTGTCTACGAGCAGTACTTC | CASSPDSGSVYEQYF | TRBJ2-7 | NA | TRBV19 | TRBD2
TGCGCCAGCAGCTTCGACGCAGGGAAAGGGAACACTGAAGCTTTCTTT | CASSFDAGKGNTEAFF | TRBJ1-1 | NA | TRBV5-1 | NA
TGTGCCATCAGTGCACTTCGTGACAGGGGGTACACTGAAGCTTTCTTT | CAISALRDRGYTEAFF | TRBJ1-1 | few | TRBV10-3 | TRBD1
TGTGCCAGCAGTCCGCCTCCCGGCACTGAAGCTTTCTTT | CASSPPPGTEAFF | TRBJ1-1 | few | TRBV28 | NA